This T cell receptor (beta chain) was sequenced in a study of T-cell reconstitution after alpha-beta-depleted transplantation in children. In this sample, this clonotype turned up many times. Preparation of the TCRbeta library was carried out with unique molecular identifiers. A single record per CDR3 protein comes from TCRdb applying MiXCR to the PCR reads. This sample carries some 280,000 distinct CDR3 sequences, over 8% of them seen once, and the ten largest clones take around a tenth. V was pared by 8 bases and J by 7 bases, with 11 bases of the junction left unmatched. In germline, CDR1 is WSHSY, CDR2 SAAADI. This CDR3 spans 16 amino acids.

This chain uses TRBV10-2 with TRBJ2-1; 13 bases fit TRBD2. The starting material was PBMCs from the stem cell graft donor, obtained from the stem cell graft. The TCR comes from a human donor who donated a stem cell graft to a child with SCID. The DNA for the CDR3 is TGCGCCAGCTCCAGGGAAGGGACTAGCGGGGTAAATGAGCAGTTCTTC. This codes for CASSREGTSGVNEQFF.